The 21 T cell receptor beta chains in this list originate from one sample, sequenced in a study of identical twins. Each CDR3 protein is one row after TCRdb ran MiXCR on the 5' RACE reads. Of 690,000 or so distinct CDR3 sequences in the sample, around 5.7% were seen once. Source material: naive T cells sorted from blood. These TCRs come from a man between 18 and 35 years old in good health.

This rearrangement joins TRBV3-1 to TRBJ2-1, with TRBD2 identical over 10 bases. V gave up 6 bases and J gave up 7 bases; unmatched junction bases: 6. Germline V gene lookup returns CDR1 LGHDT and CDR2 YNNKEL (reference sequence). The CDR3 sequence is 14 residues long. The CDR3 DNA is TGTGCCAGCAGAGGAGCGGGAGGGTGGAATGAGCAGTTCTTC. Translated: CASRGAGGWNEQFF.

The chain uses TRBV7-9 and TRBJ2-3; 9 bases line up with TRBD1. Germline V gives CDR1 SEHNR, CDR2 FQNEAQ (reference sequence). The CDR3 covers 16 residues. The junction had 10 bases not matched to a gene; V was cut back by 5 bases and J by 4 bases. This CDR3 is CASSPGTGRSSDTQYF. Written as DNA, the CDR3 is TGTGCCAGCAGCCCGGGGACAGGGCGTTCCTCAGATACGCAGTATTTT.

In this sample, this clonotype turned up a few times. The chain joins TRBV5-5 to TRBJ1-4; D might be TRBD1 (5 bases). The germline CDR1 and CDR2 sequences are SGHKS and YYEKEE (reference sequence). Trimming pared 4 bases from V and 8 bases from J, leaving 12 bases between. CDR3 length: 13 amino acids. CDR3 loop: CASSPIGGEKLFF. For the CDR3, the DNA is TGTGCCAGCAGCCCCATTGGGGGAGAAAAACTGTTTTTT.

The chain combines TRBV18 with TRBJ2-1, with D perhaps being TRBD1 or TRBD2 (6 bases each). Germline V gene lookup returns CDR1 KGHSH and CDR2 LQKENI. CDR3 length equals 14 residues. V gave up 4 bases and J gave up 7 bases, with 14 bases separating them. The CDR3 nucleotides read TGTGCCAGCTCACAATCCGGGGGCGTGAATGAGCAGTTCTTC. It codes for CASSQSGGVNEQFF.

This clonotype was seen a handful of times. The rearrangement links TRBV11-2 to TRBJ2-1; 10 bases match TRBD2. The germline V gene has CDR1 SGHAT and CDR2 FQNNGV. J gave up 10 bases and V 1 base, and 16 bases lay outside the gene matches. This CDR3 region has 18 residues. This CDR3 is CASSLVVSGTSALGEQFF. CDR3 DNA: TGTGCCAGCAGCTTAGTGGTCTCCGGGACTAGCGCGCTGGGGGAGCAGTTCTTC. Together with reference TRBV11-2 and TRBJ2-1, the CDR3 gives the full variable domain: EAGVAQSPRYKIIEKRQSVAFWCNPISGHATLYWYQQILGQGPKLLIQFQNNGVVDDSQLPKDRFSAERLKGVDSTLKIQPAKLEDSAVYLCASSLVVSGTSALGEQFFGPGTRLTVL.

The table lists this clonotype with a few counts. V and J are TRBV24-1 and TRBJ2-3, with 9 positions matching TRBD2. Trimming took 2 bases from V and 2 from J; bases not matched to a gene: 16. Germline CDR1 is KGHDR and CDR2 is SFDVKD. The CDR3 has 20 amino acids. The DNA for the CDR3 is TGTGCCACCAGTGATTGGGGGGGGACTAGCAGGTCGTCGGTCACAGATACGCAGTATTTT. Translation gives CATSDWGGTSRSSVTDTQYF.

Ten or more counts support this clonotype. The chain joins TRBV12-3 or TRBV12-4 to TRBJ2-1; D perhaps matches TRBD2 (7 bases). This CDR3 is 14 amino acids long. Deletions cut 8 bases from V and 2 bases from J, with 13 bases between. The CDR3: CASGGRGPYNEQFF. CDR3 DNA: TGTGCCAGCGGAGGGCGGGGGCCCTACAATGAGCAGTTCTTC.

The J gene is TRBJ2-1, the V gene TRBV11-3; 9 bases align to TRBD2. Trimming removed 0 bases from V and 5 bases from J; junction bases left unmatched: 5. This CDR3 is built from 16 residues. Germline V gene lookup returns CDR1 SGHNT and CDR2 YENEEA. CDR3 nucleotide sequence: TGTGCCAGCAGCTTAGATCTTAGCGGGAGTAACAATGAGCAGTTCTTC. This gives the protein CASSLDLSGSNNEQFF.

In its sample, this clonotype was seen a few times. The gene calls are TRBV6-1 and TRBJ1-2, with D possibly matching TRBD1 (6 bases). The CDR3 totals 15 residues. Trimming shortened V by 8 bases and J by 8 bases, and 24 bases separated the two germline ends. From germline, CDR1 is MNHNS and CDR2 SASEGT. This CDR3 is CASEDYRVGLPGYTF. Here the CDR3 DNA reads TGTGCCAGCGAGGACTACAGGGTCGGCTTGCCAGGCTACACCTTC.

Many counts were recorded for this clonotype. The chain employs TRBV28 and TRBJ2-7, with 10 bases aligning to TRBD2. The CDR3 is 15 amino acids. With V trimmed by 3 bases and J by 2 bases, 4 bases remained unmatched. Germline CDR1 is MDHEN and CDR2 is SYDVKM. The CDR3 sequence: CASSFRLAGTYEQYF. Written as DNA, the CDR3 is TGTGCCAGCAGTTTCCGACTAGCGGGTACCTACGAGCAGTACTTC.

This clonotype was counted only a few times. V gene TRBV7-9 combines with J gene TRBJ2-7; 10 bases are shared with TRBD1. The length of the CDR3 is 16 residues. The germline V gene has CDR1 SEHNR and CDR2 FQNEAQ (reference sequence). V was clipped by 5 bases and J by 1 base; unmatched bases: 8. CDR3 bases: TGTGCCAGCAGCGCACTGCCGGGACAGGGGTCCTACGAGCAGTACGTC. Translating gives CASSALPGQGSYEQYV.

The J gene is TRBJ2-1, the V gene TRBV29-1; TRBD1 or TRBD2 may be the D gene (5 bases each). Trimming pared 6 bases from V and 1 base from J, leaving 22 bases between. This CDR3 is built from 17 residues. The germline gives CDR1 SQVTM, CDR2 ANQGSEA. The CDR3 protein is CSVGGKGWGLSYNEQFF. CDR3 nucleotides: TGCAGCGTGGGTGGGAAGGGGTGGGGGTTATCCTACAATGAGCAGTTCTTC.

The CDR3 DNA reads as TGCGCCAGCAAAGGTATCGCTAGCACAGATACGCAGTATTTT. Protein: CASKGIASTDTQYF. The chain carries TRBV5-1 and TRBJ2-3; no firm D call. The CDR3 is 14 amino acids. The germline gives CDR1 SGHRS, CDR2 YFSETQ. V was cut by 6 bases and J by 0 bases, with 11 bases left in between.

This clonotype was counted only a few times. The chain is built from TRBV27 and TRBJ2-2, with 11 nucleotides matching TRBD2. The CDR3 is 18 residues long. Germline CDR1 and CDR2: MNHEY and SMNVEV (reference sequence). V shed 2 bases, J shed 0 bases, and the junction held 5 bases outside the gene matches. The CDR3 region is CASSLMGLAVPNTGELFF. CDR3 DNA: TGTGCCAGCAGTTTAATGGGACTAGCGGTGCCGAACACCGGGGAGCTGTTTTTT.

This clonotype was seen repeatedly, ten times or more. The chain has TRBV20-1 and TRBJ2-2; 10 bases line up with TRBD2. This CDR3 region has 15 residues. From germline, CDR1 is DFQATT and CDR2 SNEGSKA (reference sequence). The CDR3 reads CSPELAGRNTGELFF. Here the CDR3 DNA reads TGCAGCCCTGAACTAGCGGGAAGGAACACCGGGGAGCTGTTTTTT.

This clonotype was seen a few times. The junction departs from germline at one end; a sequencing error may be responsible. The gene calls are TRBV7-3 and TRBJ2-1; 8 bases are shared with TRBD2. In germline, CDR1 is SGHTA, CDR2 FQGTGA. The CDR3 runs to 14 residues. The CDR3 bases are TGTGTCAGCAGCTTAGGACTAGCTCCCAATGAGCAGTTCTTC. It translates to CVSSLGLAPNEQFF.

Ten or more counts support this clonotype. The chain joins TRBV29-1 to TRBJ2-3; TRBD2 might be the D (6 bases). The CDR3 runs 15 residues. Between the trimmed V and J ends, which lost 6 bases and 1 base, there was a span of 17 bases. Germline loops: CDR1 SQVTM, CDR2 ANQGSEA. The CDR3 reads CSVNHGPSGTDTQYF. In nucleotides, the CDR3 is TGCAGCGTAAATCATGGGCCTAGCGGCACAGATACGCAGTATTTT.

The chain combines TRBV7-2 with TRBJ1-1; D unresolved. Trimming took 5 bases from V and 6 from J, leaving 19 bases between them. The germline V gene encodes CDR1 SGHTA and CDR2 FQGNSA. This CDR3 is built from 15 residues. CDR3 in amino acids: CASSPDHLQHSEAFF. CDR3 in DNA: TGTGCCAGCAGCCCGGACCACCTCCAACATTCTGAAGCTTTCTTT.

This clonotype was seen at least ten times. This rearrangement joins TRBV5-5 to TRBJ2-1; 11 positions match TRBD2. V gave up 1 base and J gave up 4 bases; unmatched junction bases: 10. The V gene's germline CDR1 is SGHKS and CDR2 YYEKEE (reference sequence). The length of the CDR3 is 18 residues. Here the CDR3 DNA reads TGTGCCAGCAGCTTGATACTAGCGGGAGATAAAGGATACAATGAGCAGTTCTTC. Amino acids: CASSLILAGDKGYNEQFF.

This chain connects TRBV10-3 to TRBJ1-6; 9 positions match TRBD1. Germline lookup yields CDR1 ENHRY and CDR2 SYGVKD. Trimming at V came to 8 bases and at J to 9 bases, leaving 5 bases not matched to a gene. This CDR3 comprises 13 residues. DNA of the CDR3: TGTGCCATCCGGACAGGGGAAAGTTCACCCCTCCACTTT. It specifies CAIRTGESSPLHF.

The rearrangement uses TRBV5-1 and TRBJ1-2; no reliable D call. Germline V gene sequence: CDR1 SGHRS, CDR2 YFSETQ. The CDR3 has 13 amino acids. V was trimmed by 2 bases and J by 0 bases, leaving 5 bases between them. In nucleotides, the CDR3 is TGCGCCAGCAGCTTCGCTTCTAACTATGGCTACACCTTC. It specifies CASSFASNYGYTF.